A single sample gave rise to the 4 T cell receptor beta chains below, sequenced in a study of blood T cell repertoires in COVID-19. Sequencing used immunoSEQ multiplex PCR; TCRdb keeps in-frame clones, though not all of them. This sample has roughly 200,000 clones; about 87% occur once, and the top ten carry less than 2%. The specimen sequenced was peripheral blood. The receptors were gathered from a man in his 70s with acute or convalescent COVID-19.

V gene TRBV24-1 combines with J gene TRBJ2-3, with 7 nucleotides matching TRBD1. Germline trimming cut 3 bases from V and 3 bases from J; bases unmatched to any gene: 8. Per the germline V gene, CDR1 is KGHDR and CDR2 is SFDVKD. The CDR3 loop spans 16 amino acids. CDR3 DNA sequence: TGTGCCACCAGTGATCCAGGACAGGACCAGACAGATACGCAGTATTTT. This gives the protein CATSDPGQDQTDTQYF.

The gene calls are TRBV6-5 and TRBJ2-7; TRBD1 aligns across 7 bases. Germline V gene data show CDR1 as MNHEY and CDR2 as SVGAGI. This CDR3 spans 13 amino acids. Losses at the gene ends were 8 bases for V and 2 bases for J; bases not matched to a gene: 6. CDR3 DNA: TGTGCCAGCTGGGACAGCCGTACCTACGAGCAGTACTTC. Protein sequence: CASWDSRTYEQYF.

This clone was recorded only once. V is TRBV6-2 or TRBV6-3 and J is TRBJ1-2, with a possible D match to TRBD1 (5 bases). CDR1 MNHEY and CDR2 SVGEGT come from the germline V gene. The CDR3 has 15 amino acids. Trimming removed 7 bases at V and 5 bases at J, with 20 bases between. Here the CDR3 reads CASTPTGGGAYGYTF. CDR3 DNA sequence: TGTGCCAGCACCCCAACCGGGGGGGGAGCTTATGGCTACACCTTC.

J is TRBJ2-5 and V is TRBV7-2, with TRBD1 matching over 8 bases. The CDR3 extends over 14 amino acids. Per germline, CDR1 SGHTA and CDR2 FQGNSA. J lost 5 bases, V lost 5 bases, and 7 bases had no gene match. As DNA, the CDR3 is TGTGCCAGCAGCCCCCAGGGGGCGTGGGAGACCCAGTACTTC. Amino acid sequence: CASSPQGAWETQYF. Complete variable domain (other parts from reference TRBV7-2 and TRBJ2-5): GAGVSQSPSNKVTEKGKDVELRCDPISGHTALYWYRQSLGQGLEFLIYFQGNSAPDKSGLPSDRFSAERTGGSVSTLTIQRTQQEDSAVYLCASSPQGAWETQYFGPGTRLLVL.